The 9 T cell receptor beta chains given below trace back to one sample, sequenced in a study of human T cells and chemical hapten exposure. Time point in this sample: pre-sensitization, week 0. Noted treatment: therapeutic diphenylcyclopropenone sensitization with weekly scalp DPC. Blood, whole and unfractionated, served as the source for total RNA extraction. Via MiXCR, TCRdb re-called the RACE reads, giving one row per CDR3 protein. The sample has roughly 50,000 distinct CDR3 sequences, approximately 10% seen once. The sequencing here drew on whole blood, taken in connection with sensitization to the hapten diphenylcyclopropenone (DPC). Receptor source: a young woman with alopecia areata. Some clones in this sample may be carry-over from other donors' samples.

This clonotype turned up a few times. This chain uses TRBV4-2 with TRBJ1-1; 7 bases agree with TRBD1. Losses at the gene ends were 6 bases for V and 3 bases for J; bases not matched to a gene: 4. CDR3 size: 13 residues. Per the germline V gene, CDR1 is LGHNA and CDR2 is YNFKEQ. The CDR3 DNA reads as TGTGCCAGCAGTCAACAGGGGTACACTGAAGCTTTCTTT. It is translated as CASSQQGYTEAFF.

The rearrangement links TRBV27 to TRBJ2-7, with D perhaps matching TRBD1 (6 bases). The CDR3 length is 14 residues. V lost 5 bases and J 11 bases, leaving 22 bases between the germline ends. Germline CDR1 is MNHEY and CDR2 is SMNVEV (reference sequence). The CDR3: CASSETYSGAGEYF. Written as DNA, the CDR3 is TGTGCCAGCAGTGAAACATACAGTGGGGCAGGGGAGTACTTC.

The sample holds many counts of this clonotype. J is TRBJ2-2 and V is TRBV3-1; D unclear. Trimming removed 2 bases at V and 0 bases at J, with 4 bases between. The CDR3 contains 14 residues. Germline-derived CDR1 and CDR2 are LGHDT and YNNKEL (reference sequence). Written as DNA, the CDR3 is TGTGCCAGCAGCCAACACACGAACACCGGGGAGCTGTTTTTT. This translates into CASSQHTNTGELFF.

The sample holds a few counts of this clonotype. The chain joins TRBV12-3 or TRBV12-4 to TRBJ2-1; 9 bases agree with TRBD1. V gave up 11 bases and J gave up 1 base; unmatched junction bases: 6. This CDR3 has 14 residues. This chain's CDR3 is CAGSGTGSYNEQFF. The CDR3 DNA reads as TGTGCCGGGTCCGGGACAGGGTCCTACAATGAGCAGTTCTTC.

CDR3 nucleotide sequence: TGCAGTGCGATGGGCGGGACAGGACTTTTCAGTGAGCAGTTCTTC. Translating it yields CSAMGGTGLFSEQFF. J is TRBJ2-1 and V is TRBV20-1; 8 nucleotides align to TRBD1. Germline-derived CDR1 and CDR2 are DFQATT and SNEGSKA (reference sequence). There are 15 residues in the CDR3. V shed 6 bases, J shed 9 bases, and the junction held 16 bases outside the gene matches.

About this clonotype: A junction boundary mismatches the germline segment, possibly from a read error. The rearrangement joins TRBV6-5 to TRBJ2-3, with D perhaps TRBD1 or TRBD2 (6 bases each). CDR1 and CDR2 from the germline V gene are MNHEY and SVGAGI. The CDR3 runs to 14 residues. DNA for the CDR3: TGTGCCAGCAGAGCCCCCGGGGGCACCGATACGCAGTATTTT. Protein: CASRAPGGTDTQYF.

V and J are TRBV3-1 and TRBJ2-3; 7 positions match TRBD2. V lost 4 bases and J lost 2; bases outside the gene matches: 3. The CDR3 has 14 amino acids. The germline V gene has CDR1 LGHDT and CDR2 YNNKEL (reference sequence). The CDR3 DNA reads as TGTGCCAGCAGCCCTAGCGGTTACACAGATACGCAGTATTTT. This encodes CASSPSGYTDTQYF.

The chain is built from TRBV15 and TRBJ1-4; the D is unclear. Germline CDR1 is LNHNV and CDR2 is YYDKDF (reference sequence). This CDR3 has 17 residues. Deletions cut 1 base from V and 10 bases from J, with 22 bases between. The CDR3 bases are TGTGCCACCAGCAGAGTTCTCGCCGCCTCACACGCGGGAAAACTGTTTTTT. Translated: CATSRVLAASHAGKLFF.

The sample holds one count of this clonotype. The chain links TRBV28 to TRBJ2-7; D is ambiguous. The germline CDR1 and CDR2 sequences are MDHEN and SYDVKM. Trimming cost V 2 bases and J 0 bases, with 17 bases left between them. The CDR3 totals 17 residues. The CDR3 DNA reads TGTGCCAGCAGTTTACCCTCGATCGTGGAGAGCTCCTACGAGCAGTACTTC. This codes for CASSLPSIVESSYEQYF.